The rows below give T cell receptor beta chains drawn from one sample of a study of regulatory T cells in long-lasting Graves disease. Via MiXCR, TCRdb re-called the multiplex PCR reads, giving one row per CDR3 protein. In the table there are fewer than 650,000 distinct CDR3 sequences, 15% to 20% of which are singletons. The same data also contributed to another study, on T cells in Graves' hyperthyroidism and ophthalmopathy.

This specimen was peripheral blood mononuclear cells (PBMCs), taken at new diagnosis, from a patient treated with antithyroid drugs. All receptors come from a woman in her thirties with Graves disease. CDR3s include the opening cysteine and the closing phenylalanine or tryptophan. Each record gives: V gene, J gene, D gene, clone size, CDR3 protein, CDR3 DNA. The D gene is left open where the match is weak. Some rows have no size entry. The others give once, few or many, or a class for an expanded clone.

V gene: TRBV11-2
J gene: TRBJ1-2
D gene: .
clone size: many
CDR3 protein: CASSFPGAGYTF
CDR3 DNA: TGTGCCAGCAGCTTTCCGGGGGCGGGCTACACCTTC

V gene: TRBV25-1
J gene: TRBJ1-6
D gene: .
clone size: few
CDR3 protein: CATAGPYNSPLHF
CDR3 DNA: TGTGCCACCGCGGGTCCATATAATTCACCCCTCCACTTT

V gene: TRBV20-1
J gene: TRBJ2-7
D gene: .
clone size: many
CDR3 protein: CSARLTGYEQYF
CDR3 DNA: TGCAGTGCTAGACTCACAGGATACGAGCAGTACTTC

V gene: TRBV19
J gene: TRBJ1-1
D gene: .
clone size: many
CDR3 protein: CASSLYTGGTTEAFF
CDR3 DNA: TGTGCCAGTAGTCTCTACACCGGCGGGACCACTGAAGCTTTCTTT

V gene: TRBV12-3/TRBV12-4
J gene: TRBJ2-1
D gene: TRBD2
clone size: many
CDR3 protein: CASSLPGLADEQFF
CDR3 DNA: TGTGCCAGCAGCCTGCCGGGACTAGCCGATGAGCAGTTCTTC

V gene: TRBV6-1
J gene: TRBJ2-3
D gene: .
clone size: many
CDR3 protein: CASGPFSTDTQYF
CDR3 DNA: TGTGCCAGCGGCCCGTTTAGCACAGATACGCAGTATTTT

V gene: TRBV27
J gene: TRBJ2-5
D gene: .
clone size: many
CDR3 protein: CASSFDRFQETQYF
CDR3 DNA: TGTGCCAGCAGTTTCGACAGATTCCAAGAGACCCAGTACTTC

V gene: TRBV28
J gene: TRBJ2-7
D gene: .
clone size: many
CDR3 protein: CASRGDPISYEQYF
CDR3 DNA: TGTGCCAGCAGGGGGGACCCCATCTCCTACGAGCAGTACTTC

V gene: TRBV7-9
J gene: TRBJ2-5
D gene: .
clone size: many
CDR3 protein: CASSLAGGEETQYF
CDR3 DNA: TGTGCCAGCAGCTTAGCGGGAGGCGAGGAGACCCAGTACTTC

V gene: TRBV19
J gene: TRBJ2-3
D gene: .
clone size: few
CDR3 protein: CASSILGRADTQYF
CDR3 DNA: TGTGCCAGTAGCATACTAGGTCGCGCAGATACGCAGTATTTT

V gene: TRBV2
J gene: TRBJ1-4
D gene: TRBD1
clone size: many
CDR3 protein: CASSPAPGQGRNEKLFF
CDR3 DNA: TGTGCCAGCAGCCCCGCCCCGGGACAGGGACGTAATGAAAAACTGTTTTTT

V gene: TRBV12-3/TRBV12-4
J gene: TRBJ2-3
D gene: TRBD1
clone size: many
CDR3 protein: CASNYRGDTDTQYF
CDR3 DNA: TGTGCCAGCAACTACAGGGGTGACACAGATACGCAGTATTTT

V gene: TRBV18
J gene: TRBJ2-5
D gene: TRBD2
clone size: .
CDR3 protein: CASSPMREGKTQYF
CDR3 DNA: TGTGCCAGCTCACCAATGCGGGAGGGGAAGACCCAGTACTTC

V gene: TRBV27
J gene: TRBJ2-3
D gene: .
clone size: .
CDR3 protein: CASSLSTPTRASTDTQYF
CDR3 DNA: TGTGCCAGCAGTTTATCGACCCCGACTAGGGCTAGCACAGATACGCAGTATTTT

V gene: TRBV9
J gene: TRBJ2-5
D gene: TRBD2
clone size: .
CDR3 protein: CASSVGTSGLKETQYF
CDR3 DNA: TGTGCCAGCAGCGTAGGCACTAGCGGCTTAAAAGAGACCCAGTACTTC

V gene: TRBV25-1
J gene: TRBJ2-2
D gene: .
clone size: many
CDR3 protein: CATSVHLNTGELFF
CDR3 DNA: TGTGCCACGTCGGTACACCTGAACACCGGGGAGCTGTTTTTT

V gene: TRBV7-2
J gene: TRBJ2-1
D gene: TRBD2
clone size: many
CDR3 protein: CASSLGLAGEPLSYNEQFF
CDR3 DNA: TGTGCCAGCAGCTTAGGACTAGCGGGAGAGCCCCTCTCCTACAATGAGCAGTTCTTC

V gene: TRBV19
J gene: TRBJ2-7
D gene: TRBD1
clone size: many
CDR3 protein: CASSRRTGISYEQYF
CDR3 DNA: TGTGCCAGTAGTAGACGGACAGGGATAAGCTACGAGCAGTACTTC

V gene: TRBV27
J gene: TRBJ2-7
D gene: TRBD1
clone size: many
CDR3 protein: CASSTQGQAYEQYF
CDR3 DNA: TGTGCCAGCAGCACCCAGGGACAGGCCTACGAGCAGTACTTC

V gene: TRBV20-1
J gene: TRBJ1-2
D gene: TRBD1
clone size: many
CDR3 protein: CSAPTRDRGNGYTF
CDR3 DNA: TGCAGTGCCCCGACCCGGGACAGGGGAAATGGCTACACCTTC

V gene: TRBV12-3/TRBV12-4
J gene: TRBJ1-1
D gene: .
clone size: .
CDR3 protein: CASSLVLAGAEAFF
CDR3 DNA: TGTGCCAGCAGTTTAGTTCTGGCGGGGGCTGAAGCTTTCTTT

V gene: TRBV6-9
J gene: TRBJ1-1
D gene: .
clone size: .
CDR3 protein: CASSSTQGRAFF
CDR3 DNA: TGTGCCAGCAGTTCGACGCAGGGAAGAGCTTTCTTT

V gene: TRBV4-1
J gene: TRBJ2-1
D gene: .
clone size: .
CDR3 protein: CASSQAVWGEQFF
CDR3 DNA: TGCGCCAGCAGCCAGGCGGTTTGGGGTGAGCAGTTCTTC

V gene: TRBV12-3/TRBV12-4
J gene: TRBJ2-3
D gene: .
clone size: few
CDR3 protein: CASSEIAAYTDTQYF
CDR3 DNA: TGTGCCAGCAGTGAAATAGCAGCATATACAGATACGCAGTATTTT

V gene: TRBV12-3/TRBV12-4
J gene: TRBJ2-7
D gene: .
clone size: many
CDR3 protein: CASSLVGGLYEQYF
CDR3 DNA: TGTGCCAGCAGTTTGGTGGGGGGACTTTACGAGCAGTACTTC

V gene: TRBV29-1
J gene: TRBJ1-1
D gene: .
clone size: many
CDR3 protein: CSVEATEAFF
CDR3 DNA: TGCAGCGTTGAAGCCACTGAAGCTTTCTTT

V gene: TRBV20-1
J gene: TRBJ2-7
D gene: .
clone size: .
CDR3 protein: CSAPRPKQGVYEQYF
CDR3 DNA: TGCAGTGCCCCCCGACCAAAACAGGGAGTCTACGAGCAGTACTTC

V gene: TRBV6-2/TRBV6-3
J gene: TRBJ1-2
D gene: .
clone size: many
CDR3 protein: CASSSRVTFSPGYTF
CDR3 DNA: TGTGCCAGCAGTTCCCGAGTTACGTTTAGCCCTGGCTACACCTTC